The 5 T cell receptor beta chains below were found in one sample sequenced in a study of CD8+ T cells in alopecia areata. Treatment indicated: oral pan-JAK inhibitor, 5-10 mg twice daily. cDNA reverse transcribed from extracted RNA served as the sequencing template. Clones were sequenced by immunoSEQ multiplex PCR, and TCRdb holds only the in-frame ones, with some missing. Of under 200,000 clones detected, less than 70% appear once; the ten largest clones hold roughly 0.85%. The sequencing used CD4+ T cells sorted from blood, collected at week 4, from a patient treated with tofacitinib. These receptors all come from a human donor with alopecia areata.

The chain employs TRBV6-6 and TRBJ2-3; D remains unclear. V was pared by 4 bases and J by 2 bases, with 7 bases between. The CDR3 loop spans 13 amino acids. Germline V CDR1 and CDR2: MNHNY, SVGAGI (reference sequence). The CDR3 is CASSFPNTDTQYF. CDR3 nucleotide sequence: TGTGCCAGCAGTTTTCCCAACACAGATACGCAGTATTTT.

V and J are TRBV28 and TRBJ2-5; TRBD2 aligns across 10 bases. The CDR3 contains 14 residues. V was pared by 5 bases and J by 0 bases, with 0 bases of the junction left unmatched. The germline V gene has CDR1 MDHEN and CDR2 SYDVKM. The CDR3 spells CASSLAGDQETQYF. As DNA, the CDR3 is TGTGCCAGCAGTCTAGCGGGGGACCAAGAGACCCAGTACTTC.

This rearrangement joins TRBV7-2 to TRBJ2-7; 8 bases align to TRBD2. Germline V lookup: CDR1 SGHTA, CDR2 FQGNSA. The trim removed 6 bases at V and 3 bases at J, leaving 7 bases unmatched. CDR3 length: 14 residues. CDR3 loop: CASSGSGGFYEQYF. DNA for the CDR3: TGTGCCAGCAGTGGAAGCGGGGGATTCTACGAGCAGTACTTC.

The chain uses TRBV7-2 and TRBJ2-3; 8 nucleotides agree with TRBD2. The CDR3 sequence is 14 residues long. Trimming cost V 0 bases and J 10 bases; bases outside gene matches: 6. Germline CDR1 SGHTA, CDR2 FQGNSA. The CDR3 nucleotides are TGTGCCAGCAGCTTAGCTAGCGGGGTTTGGGCGCAGTATTTT. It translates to CASSLASGVWAQYF.

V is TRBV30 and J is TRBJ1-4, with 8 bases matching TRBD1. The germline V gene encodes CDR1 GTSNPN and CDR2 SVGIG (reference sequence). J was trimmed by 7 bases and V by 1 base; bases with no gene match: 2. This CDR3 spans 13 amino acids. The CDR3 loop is CAWSGDRGEKLFF. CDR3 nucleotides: TGTGCCTGGAGTGGAGACAGGGGTGAAAAACTGTTTTTT.